A single sample gave rise to the 27 T cell receptor beta chains below, sequenced in a study of PD-1 blockade in classical Hodgkin lymphoma. Clones were read by immunoSEQ multiplex PCR, and TCRdb kept only the in-frame ones, dropping some. The profile shows tens of thousands of clones, more than 90% of them singletons. No patient escaped relapse after autologous stem cell transplantation, and brentuximab vedotin exposure varied. This specimen consisted of peripheral blood mononuclear cells (PBMCs), obtained at baseline. Source of these receptors: a human donor with classical Hodgkin lymphoma.

The chain couples TRBV5-4 to TRBJ2-2; 10 bases line up with TRBD1. V lost 4 bases, J lost 6 bases, and 6 bases stayed unmatched. The CDR3 runs 15 residues. From germline, CDR1 is SGHNT and CDR2 YYREEE (reference sequence). The CDR3 sequence: CASSGGTGVAGELFF. The CDR3 DNA follows: TGTGCCAGCAGCGGAGGGACAGGGGTCGCCGGGGAGCTGTTTTTT.

The chain combines TRBV15 with TRBJ2-1; no definite D call. CDR1 is LNHNV, CDR2 YYDKDF, per germline (reference sequence). This CDR3 region has 13 residues. V lost 0 bases and J 10 bases, leaving 10 bases between the germline ends. The chain's CDR3 is CATSRDIVGEQFF. The CDR3 DNA follows: TGTGCCACCAGCAGAGATATCGTAGGGGAGCAGTTCTTC.

This chain uses TRBV4-1 with TRBJ2-7, with D unclear. CDR1 and CDR2 (germline): MGHRA, YSYEKL. V lost 1 base to trimming and J lost 1 base, with 8 bases between them. The CDR3 runs 14 residues. For the CDR3, the DNA is TGCGCCAGCAGCCAAGGGCGAGGATCCTACGAGCAGTACTTC. It is translated as CASSQGRGSYEQYF.

This chain links TRBV9 with TRBJ2-1; 9 positions agree with TRBD1. The V gene end was trimmed by 3 bases and the J gene end by 0 bases; junction bases not matched to a gene: 1. This CDR3 has 15 residues. Germline V CDR1 and CDR2: SGDLS, YYNGEE. DNA of the CDR3: TGTGCCAGCAGCGAGACAGGGGGCTCCTACAATGAGCAGTTCTTC. This gives the protein CASSETGGSYNEQFF.

The chain couples TRBV13 to TRBJ2-7; D may be TRBD1 or TRBD2 (5 bases each). CDR1 is PRHDT and CDR2 is FYEKMQ in the germline V gene (reference sequence). CDR3 size: 14 residues. The V end was cut by 0 bases, the J end by 3 bases, with 9 bases between. CDR3 region: CASSLGRGRYEQYF. The DNA for the CDR3 is TGTGCCAGCAGCTTAGGCCGGGGACGCTACGAGCAGTACTTC. Supplemented by reference TRBV13 and TRBJ2-7, the full variable domain reads AAGVIQSPRHLIKEKRETATLKCYPIPRHDTVYWYQQGPGQDPQFLISFYEKMQSDKGSIPDRFSAQQFSDYHSELNMSSLELGDSALYFCASSLGRGRYEQYFGPGTRLTVT.

The rearrangement links TRBV21-1 to TRBJ2-4; TRBD2 is taken as the D call from the table, unchecked against the DNA. TRBV21-1 is a listed pseudogene. CDR3 length equals 18 residues. CDR3 bases: TGTGCCAGCAGCAAGACTAGCGGGAGGGGACTAGCCAAAAACATTCAGTACTTC. It codes for CASSKTSGRGLAKNIQYF.

V is TRBV28 and J is TRBJ1-1; no definite D call. The CDR3 is made up of 16 amino acids. V lost 1 base and J 1 base, leaving 13 bases between the germline ends. CDR1 and CDR2 (germline): MDHEN, SYDVKM. CDR3 DNA sequence: TGTGCCAGCAGTTTATTTTTCGGCCAGTCGAACACTGAAGCTTTCTTT. Translating it yields CASSLFFGQSNTEAFF.

The chain has TRBV5-1 and TRBJ2-3; possibly TRBD1 for D (5 bases). CDR1 is SGHRS and CDR2 is YFSETQ in the germline V gene. The germline V and J ends were trimmed by 2 bases and 6 bases, with 19 bases remaining between them. The CDR3 extends over 16 amino acids. The CDR3 here is CASSFGAQGSADTQYF. CDR3 bases: TGCGCCAGCAGCTTTGGAGCCCAGGGTTCGGCGGATACGCAGTATTTT.

V gene TRBV27 combines with J gene TRBJ2-7; TRBD1 agrees at 9 bases. The V segment lost 5 bases and the J segment 7 bases; nucleotides outside the gene matches: 12. The CDR3 is 15 residues long. CDR1 is MNHEY, CDR2 SMNVEV, per germline (reference sequence). The CDR3 DNA is TGTGCCAGCAGTACAACCGGGACAGGGAACCTGGAGCAGTACTTC. It translates to CASSTTGTGNLEQYF.

This chain links TRBV27 with TRBJ2-1; a weak D match, TRBD2 (5 bases). Germline V gene sequence: CDR1 MNHEY, CDR2 SMNVEV (reference sequence). The CDR3 contains 17 residues. V was trimmed by 2 bases and J by 0 bases, leaving 14 bases between them. CDR3 amino acids: CASSLVRGKSSYNEQFF. The CDR3 coding sequence is TGTGCCAGCAGTTTAGTAAGAGGGAAGAGCTCCTACAATGAGCAGTTCTTC.

The chain combines TRBV27 with TRBJ1-2; TRBD1 agrees at 9 bases. Germline-derived CDR1 and CDR2 are MNHEY and SMNVEV (reference sequence). After removal of 3 bases from V and 8 bases from J, the junction contained 13 bases not matched to a gene. The CDR3 spans 16 residues. The CDR3 loop reads CASSFLGTGQEEGYTF. The CDR3 DNA sequence: TGTGCCAGCAGTTTTCTTGGGACAGGGCAGGAGGAGGGCTACACCTTC.

V usage is TRBV14 and J usage is TRBJ2-3; D may be TRBD2 (6 bases). There are 16 residues in the CDR3. V was cut by 4 bases and J by 2 bases, with 16 bases left in between. Looked up from germline, CDR1 is SGHDN and CDR2 is FVKESK. For the CDR3, the DNA is TGTGCCAGCAGCCGGCGACTGGGAGGACTCACAGATACGCAGTATTTT. The encoded protein is CASSRRLGGLTDTQYF.

The chain employs TRBV11-2 and TRBJ2-5, with TRBD2 as a possible D gene (5 bases). The J call may be in error: the DNA end matches TRBJ2-7 better. This CDR3 is 11 amino acids long. From germline, CDR1 is SGHAT and CDR2 FQNNGV. Here the CDR3 reads CASSEGDEQYF. For the CDR3, the DNA is TGTGCCAGCAGCGAGGGAGACGAGCAGTACTTC.

This clone was found once. In DNA, the CDR3 is TGCGCCAGCAGCTTGGTAGGGTCGGGGGAGACCCAGTACTTC. Translating it yields CASSLVGSGETQYF. V and J are TRBV5-1 and TRBJ2-5; tentative D call: TRBD2 (5 bases). Trimming took 0 bases from V and 5 from J, leaving 11 bases between them. The CDR3 loop spans 14 amino acids. Germline assignment: CDR1 SGHRS and CDR2 YFSETQ.

The gene calls are TRBV14 and TRBJ1-1; TRBD1 is a possible D gene (6 bases). Germline-derived CDR1 and CDR2 are SGHDN and FVKESK. V lost 6 bases and J lost 4, with 15 bases in between. The CDR3 runs 14 residues. The CDR3 region is CASRPIQGSTEAFF. As DNA, the CDR3 is TGTGCCAGCAGACCGATACAGGGAAGCACTGAAGCTTTCTTT. Variable domain in full (rest from reference TRBV14 and TRBJ1-1): EAGVTQFPSHSVIEKGQTVTLRCDPISGHDNLYWYRRVMGKEIKFLLHFVKESKQDESGMPNNRFLAERTGGTYSTLKVQPAELEDSGVYFCASRPIQGSTEAFFGQGTRLTVV.

V is TRBV6-1 and J is TRBJ2-1; maybe TRBD2 (5 bases). CDR1 and CDR2 (germline): MNHNS, SASEGT. CDR3 size: 15 residues. The V and J ends lost 6 bases and 2 bases respectively, with 14 bases between them. For the CDR3, the DNA is TGTGCCAGCAGGCTCGAAGCGGTGACCTACAATGAGCAGTTCTTC. It specifies CASRLEAVTYNEQFF.

This chain links TRBV7-6 with TRBJ2-3, with unresolved D. Germline V gene lookup returns CDR1 SGHVS and CDR2 FNYEAQ. Trimming removed 5 bases at V and 6 bases at J, with 12 bases between. The CDR3 is made up of 13 amino acids. The DNA for the CDR3 is TGTGCCAGCAGCGGGCTCACACCGGATACGCAGTATTTT. Its translation: CASSGLTPDTQYF.

The rearrangement links TRBV5-1 to TRBJ2-5, with D possibly matching TRBD1 (6 bases). Germline lookup yields CDR1 SGHRS and CDR2 YFSETQ. The CDR3 sequence is 15 residues long. V dropped 3 bases and J dropped 1 base, with 13 bases sitting between them. The CDR3 DNA reads TGCGCCAGCAGCTCCCCCGGGACACTCCAAGAGACCCAGTACTTC. Its translation is CASSSPGTLQETQYF.

The chain carries TRBV20-1 and TRBJ2-7, with 7 bases fitting TRBD2. Trimming removed 8 bases from V and 5 bases from J; junction bases left unmatched: 3. Germline assignment: CDR1 DFQATT and CDR2 SNEGSKA (reference sequence). This CDR3 is 10 amino acids long. The DNA for the CDR3 is TGCAGTAGCGGGATCCACGAGCAGTACTTC. Amino acids: CSSGIHEQYF.

This clone was seen a single time. The J gene is TRBJ2-3, the V gene TRBV28; D possibly corresponds to TRBD2 (5 bases). Germline V gene lookup returns CDR1 MDHEN and CDR2 SYDVKM. Trimming pared 4 bases from V and 1 base from J, leaving 12 bases between. This CDR3 is 15 amino acids long. Here the CDR3 reads CASSSRGRGTDTQYF. Written as DNA, the CDR3 is TGTGCCAGCAGTTCCCGAGGGCGGGGCACAGATACGCAGTATTTT.

V and J are TRBV14 and TRBJ2-1; no clear D. This CDR3 is built from 16 residues. V dropped 2 bases and J dropped 7 bases, with 18 bases sitting between them. CDR1 and CDR2 from the germline V gene are SGHDN and FVKESK. The CDR3 bases are TGTGCCAGCAGCCAAATTTTCTCTATAGGGTATAATGAGCAGTTCTTC. Protein: CASSQIFSIGYNEQFF.

The CDR3 DNA is TGTGCCAGCAGCTCGGACAGGGGCAGGGAAGAGACCCAGTACTTC. It yields the protein CASSSDRGREETQYF. The chain uses TRBV7-8 and TRBJ2-5; 9 nucleotides line up with TRBD1. Germline CDR1 SGHVS, CDR2 FQNEAQ. The CDR3 consists of 15 residues. J was trimmed by 3 bases and V by 4 bases; bases with no gene match: 6.

V is TRBV28 and J is TRBJ1-5; no definite D call. The CDR3 is 13 residues long. CDR1 is MDHEN and CDR2 is SYDVKM in the germline V gene. V was trimmed by 5 bases and J by 0 bases, leaving 5 bases between them. The CDR3 nucleotides are TGTGCCAGCAGTGTCCTTAGCAATCAGCCCCAGCATTTT. Residues: CASSVLSNQPQHF.

The chain uses TRBV5-4 and TRBJ1-4; weak D call: TRBD1 (5 bases). Trimming removed 4 bases at V and 5 bases at J, with 12 bases between. Germline loops: CDR1 SGHNT, CDR2 YYREEE (reference sequence). The CDR3 loop spans 14 amino acids. CDR3 in DNA: TGTGCCAGCAGCCCTGGACCAGGGAATGAAAAACTGTTTTTT. This gives the protein CASSPGPGNEKLFF.

The chain carries TRBV19 and TRBJ2-3; D call uncertain. CDR1 and CDR2 from the germline V gene are LNHDA and SQIVND (reference sequence). The CDR3 contains 16 residues. Trimming removed 5 bases at V and 0 bases at J, with 15 bases between. As DNA, the CDR3 is TGTGCCAGTAGTGCCTCGGGTGCGTTTAGCACAGATACGCAGTATTTT. Translation: CASSASGAFSTDTQYF.

This chain uses TRBV9 with TRBJ1-1; 7 bases map to TRBD1. CDR1 SGDLS and CDR2 YYNGEE come from the germline V gene. J gave up 2 bases and V 4 bases, and 8 bases lay outside the gene matches. There are 15 residues in the CDR3. CDR3 loop: CASSPGGTVNTEAFF. The DNA of the CDR3 is TGTGCCAGCAGCCCGGGGGGGACAGTCAACACTGAAGCTTTCTTT.

The V and J genes are TRBV5-1 and TRBJ1-4; D remains ambiguous. CDR3 size: 17 residues. Germline CDR1 and CDR2: SGHRS and YFSETQ. Trimming stripped 1 base from V and 1 base from J, with 14 bases between. For the CDR3, the DNA is TGCGCCAGCAGCTTGTTGGGCCCTTCGGTAACTAATGAAAAACTGTTTTTT. Translated: CASSLLGPSVTNEKLFF.